This is a list of T cell receptor beta chains from one sample in a study of blood T cell repertoires in COVID-19. Here immunoSEQ multiplex PCR was the method, and the copy in TCRdb shows in-frame clones only, minus some. The data hold 9,000 to 15,000 clones, with about two thirds observed a single time. Sequenced material: peripheral blood. These receptors were taken from a man aged 60-69 years with COVID-19, enrolled during active disease. CDR3s include the opening cysteine and the closing phenylalanine or tryptophan. D genes are given only for firm matches. Clone size appears in some rows only: once, few, many, or a class for an expanded clone.

d_gene	v_gene	j_gene	abundance	CDR3aa	CDR3nt
TRBD1	TRBV4-3	TRBJ1-2	-	CASSQELYSRGRPTGYGYTF	TGCGCCAGCAGCCAAGAACTGTATAGCAGGGGGCGCCCGACGGGCTATGGCTACACCTTC
-	TRBV28	TRBJ1-6	-	CASRASPYNSPLHF	TGTGCCAGCAGGGCCTCCCCCTATAATTCACCCCTCCACTTT
-	TRBV10-3	TRBJ1-1	-	CAISESGGTEAFF	TGTGCCATCAGTGAAAGTGGAGGGACTGAAGCTTTCTTT
-	TRBV5-1	TRBJ2-2	-	CASSQTDSYTGELFF	TGCGCCAGCAGCCAGACGGACAGCTACACCGGGGAGCTGTTTTTT
-	TRBV5-4	TRBJ2-7	-	CASSSDGQLAYEQYF	TGTGCCAGCAGCTCCGACGGACAGCTGGCCTACGAGCAGTACTTC
-	TRBV5-1	TRBJ2-6	-	CASSLAQGALAGANVLTF	TGCGCCAGCAGCTTGGCTCAGGGTGCTTTAGCTGGGGCCAACGTCCTGACTTTC
TRBD1	TRBV30	TRBJ1-5	-	CAWSVGQTYQPQHF	TGTGCCTGGAGTGTGGGACAGACCTATCAGCCCCAGCATTTT
TRBD2	TRBV6-2/TRBV6-3	TRBJ2-1	-	CASSQPGLAGEQFF	TGTGCCAGCAGCCAACCGGGACTAGCGGGTGAGCAGTTCTTC
TRBD2	TRBV27	TRBJ2-7	-	CASSIRDGGYSEQYF	TGTGCCAGCAGTATACGGGACGGGGGGTATTCCGAGCAGTACTTC
TRBD1	TRBV7-2	TRBJ2-2	-	CASKLGGSGGLFF	TGTGCCAGCAAGCTAGGGGGCTCCGGCGGGCTGTTTTTT
-	TRBV5-1	TRBJ1-5	-	CASSLGQSNQPQHF	TGCGCCAGCAGCTTGGGACAGAGCAATCAGCCCCAGCATTTT
-	TRBV10-3	TRBJ2-1	-	CAISESTRSGRINEQFF	TGTGCCATCAGTGAGTCGACCAGGTCAGGGAGGATAAATGAGCAGTTCTTC
TRBD1	TRBV24-1	TRBJ2-3	-	CATSDYRGRTDTQYF	TGTGCCACCAGTGACTACAGGGGCCGCACAGATACGCAGTATTTT
-	TRBV11-3	TRBJ1-2	few	CASSSIGGMDYGYTF	TGTGCCAGCAGCTCAATTGGGGGGATGGACTATGGCTACACCTTC
TRBD1	TRBV5-5	TRBJ1-2	medium-sized	CASSLRTGYYGYTF	TGTGCCAGCAGCTTAAGGACAGGGTACTATGGCTACACCTTC
-	TRBV10-3	TRBJ1-1	-	CAINLDRYTEAFF	TGTGCCATCAACTTAGACAGGTACACTGAAGCTTTCTTT
-	TRBV5-1	TRBJ2-3	-	CASNEQGKDTQYF	TGCGCCAGCAACGAACAGGGTAAAGATACGCAGTATTTT
TRBD2	TRBV7-3	TRBJ2-2	-	CASSEGLAGVGELFF	TGTGCCAGCAGCGAGGGGCTAGCGGGAGTCGGGGAGCTGTTTTTT
TRBD2	TRBV5-1	TRBJ2-1	-	CASSSRPLAGENSYNEQFF	TGCGCCAGCAGCTCGAGACCACTAGCGGGGGAAAACTCCTACAATGAGCAGTTCTTC
TRBD2	TRBV5-1	TRBJ2-5	-	CASSFRLAGGLETQYF	TGCGCCAGCAGCTTCCGACTAGCGGGGGGGCTAGAGACCCAGTACTTC
-	TRBV7-3	TRBJ2-3	-	CASSLSSGGLERADTQYF	TGTGCCAGCAGCTTAAGTTCAGGAGGGCTTGAACGGGCAGATACGCAGTATTTT
TRBD1	TRBV10-3	TRBJ1-4	-	CAIGQGTNEKLFF	TGTGCCATCGGACAGGGAACTAATGAAAAACTGTTTTTT
-	TRBV14	TRBJ2-1	-	CASSQDRGYNEQFF	TGTGCCAGCAGCCAAGATCGGGGGTACAATGAGCAGTTCTTC
TRBD1	TRBV5-1	TRBJ2-5	-	CASSSGTGVRSKTQYF	TGCGCCAGCAGCTCCGGGACAGGGGTACGGTCCAAGACCCAGTACTTC